The rows below give T cell receptor beta chains drawn from one sample of a study of T cell responses to AZD1222 COVID-19 vaccine. Here immunoSEQ multiplex PCR was the method, and the copy in TCRdb shows in-frame clones only, minus some. The sample lists 200,000 or so clones; almost 95% were seen once. The starting material was peripheral blood, obtained on day 0 of AZD1222 vaccination. These receptor sequences come from an adult in good health. The CDR3 runs from the conserved cysteine through the conserved F or W. The D gene is left open where the match is weak. Clone size is shown for a subset of rows, as once, few, many or a class of expanded clone.

j_call clone_size d_call v_call cdr3_nt cdr3_aa
TRBJ1-4 - - TRBV9 TGTGCCAGCAGCCCAAGTGCGGGCCGTAATGAAAAACTGTTTTTT CASSPSAGRNEKLFF
TRBJ1-2 - TRBD1 TRBV6-4 TGTGCCAGCAGTGTTGGGACAGGGGAGAACTATGGCTACACCTTC CASSVGTGENYGYTF
TRBJ2-5 - TRBD1 TRBV25-1 TGTGCCAGCAGTGAATATTTCTGGACAGGGGAAGGAGAGACCCAGTACTTC CASSEYFWTGEGETQYF
TRBJ1-1 once - TRBV7-9 TGTGCCAGCAGCCCTACAGCTATGAACACTGAAGCTTTCTTT CASSPTAMNTEAFF
TRBJ1-2 - - TRBV7-2 TGTGCCAGCAGCTTAGCGCCCGGGGTCTATGGCTACACCTTC CASSLAPGVYGYTF
TRBJ2-7 - TRBD2 TRBV30 TGTGCCTGGAGTAAGGGGTGGGGTCTACTAGCGGACCAAAGAGGGGAGCAGTACTTC CAWSKGWGLLADQRGEQYF
TRBJ2-3 - TRBD2 TRBV29-1 TGCAGCGTGGAGGGTAGCGGGAGTACAGATACGCAGTATTTT CSVEGSGSTDTQYF
TRBJ2-1 once - TRBV11-2 TGTGCCAGCAGCTCGTCCCCGGGGGAAAGCTCCTACAATGAGCAGTTCTTC CASSSSPGESSYNEQFF
TRBJ2-3 - - TRBV5-4 TGTGCCAGCAGCTTGGCGGGAGAGAACACAGATACGCAGTATTTT CASSLAGENTDTQYF
TRBJ2-5 - TRBD2 TRBV14 TGTGCCAGCAGCCAAGCACCCTGGACTAGCGGCCAGAAGGAGACCCAGTACTTC CASSQAPWTSGQKETQYF
TRBJ1-2 - TRBD1 TRBV7-9 TGTGCCAGCAGCTTAGCGTTTCCCAGGGGGCTTCGGGGCTACACCTTC CASSLAFPRGLRGYTF
TRBJ1-1 - - TRBV29-1 TGCAGCGTTGACCCTCAGAAGAACACTGAAGCTTTCTTT CSVDPQKNTEAFF
TRBJ2-7 - - TRBV5-1 TGCGCCAGCAGCTTGACAGTCTCCTACGAGCAGTACTTC CASSLTVSYEQYF
TRBJ1-5 - - TRBV19 TGTGCCAGTAGCTATCAGCGGGGCAATCAGCCCCAGCATTTT CASSYQRGNQPQHF
TRBJ1-1 - - TRBV6-2/TRBV6-3 TGTGCCAGCAGTTACTCGAGGGTCAGGGGAGAGACTGAAGCTTTCTTT CASSYSRVRGETEAFF
TRBJ1-5 - - TRBV7-8 TGTGCCACCAACCCACAGGGACGAAGTCAGCCCCAGCATTTT CATNPQGRSQPQHF
TRBJ1-4 - - TRBV4-1 TGCGCCAGCAGCCGCCTCAGCGAAAAACTGTTTTTT CASSRLSEKLFF
TRBJ1-2 - TRBD1 TRBV2 TGTGCCAGCAGTCCCGGGACAGCCTATGGCTACACCTTC CASSPGTAYGYTF
TRBJ1-2 - TRBD1 TRBV30 TGTGCCTGGAGTGAACAGGGGAACTATGGCTACACCTTC CAWSEQGNYGYTF
TRBJ2-5 - - TRBV23-1 TGCGCCAGCAGTCGGCGTGAGGAGACCCAGTACTTC CASSRREETQYF
TRBJ2-2 - - TRBV5-4 TGTGCCAGCAGCTTGTCTATGGGAGTAGGCGGGGAGCTGTTTTTT CASSLSMGVGGELFF
TRBJ1-1 - - TRBV28 TGTGCCAGCAGATCCGCAGGGAGGGATGAAGCTTTCTTT CASRSAGRDEAFF
TRBJ2-7 - TRBD2 TRBV10-3 TGTGCCATCAGGGACGGTCAAGCGGGAGTATACGAGCAGTACTTC CAIRDGQAGVYEQYF
TRBJ2-1 - - TRBV6-2/TRBV6-3 TGTGCCACCAGCCTCAGCGGCATAGGCGGGAATGAGCAGTTCTTC CATSLSGIGGNEQFF
TRBJ1-2 - - TRBV24-1 TGTGCCACCAGTGAGTTCCAGGGGTATGGCTACACCTTC CATSEFQGYGYTF
TRBJ2-2 - - TRBV2 TGTGCCAGCAGTCTGGTGAACACCGGGGAGCTGTTTTTT CASSLVNTGELFF
TRBJ1-1 - - TRBV6-1 TGTGCCAGCAGTGAACGGGACAACACTGAAGCTTTCTTT CASSERDNTEAFF
TRBJ2-2 - - TRBV19 TGTGCCAGTAGTATAGTCGCCGGGCTGGCCACCGGGGAGCTGTTTTTT CASSIVAGLATGELFF
TRBJ2-7 - TRBD2 TRBV27 TGTGCCAGCAGTCCCTCCCGTGGGACTAGCGGGAACTCCTACGAGCAGTACTTC CASSPSRGTSGNSYEQYF
TRBJ2-7 once - TRBV27 TGTGCCAGCAGTCAGGGAGGGGGGTTCTACGAGCAGTACTTC CASSQGGGFYEQYF
TRBJ1-6 - - TRBV4-1 TGCGCCAGCAGCCAAGATGGAACGGGGCCGGATTCACCCCTCCACTTT CASSQDGTGPDSPLHF
TRBJ2-1 - TRBD2 TRBV28 TGTGCCAGCAGTTTATCGCTAGCGGACAACTACAATGAGCAGTTCTTC CASSLSLADNYNEQFF
TRBJ2-7 - - TRBV2 TGTGCCAGCGAGACAGGTTACGAGCAGTACTTC CASETGYEQYF
TRBJ2-1 once TRBD1 TRBV19 TGTGCCAGTAGTTTCCGGACAGGGTCGGGTGAGCAGTTCTTC CASSFRTGSGEQFF
TRBJ1-3 - - TRBV28 TGTGCCAGCACTTATACAGGGAATCGGCGAAACACCATATATTTT CASTYTGNRRNTIYF
TRBJ2-7 - - TRBV5-1 TGCGCCAGCAGCCCGGGGCAGGGGGGCTACGAGCAGTACTTC CASSPGQGGYEQYF
TRBJ1-2 - TRBD1 TRBV6-4 TGTGCCAGTCCAGGGGGTGAGTCTGGCTACACCTTC CASPGGESGYTF
TRBJ2-7 - - TRBV19 TGTGCCAGTAGTACCCGAGACAGCGAGCAGTACTTC CASSTRDSEQYF
TRBJ2-7 - TRBD1 TRBV6-5 TGTGCCAGCAGTTACGGGGGGACAGGGTCCCACGAGCAGTACTTC CASSYGGTGSHEQYF
TRBJ2-1 - TRBD1 TRBV6-4 TGTGCCAGCTGGTGGGGACAGGGATGCAATGAGCAGTTCTTC CASWWGQGCNEQFF
TRBJ1-1 once TRBD1 TRBV11-2 TGTGCCAGCGGTCCAGGGGGGTTCATGAACACTGAAGCTTTCTTT CASGPGGFMNTEAFF
TRBJ1-4 - - TRBV4-2 TGTGCCAGCAGCCAAGAAATGGGAGAAAAACTGTTTTTT CASSQEMGEKLFF
TRBJ1-1 - - TRBV25-1 TGTGCCAGCAGTAAAGGCTTGATGAACACTGAAGCTTTCTTT CASSKGLMNTEAFF